A single sample is the source of the 30 T cell receptor beta chains below, sequenced in a study of blood T cell repertoires in COVID-19. The assay was immunoSEQ multiplex PCR, and TCRdb's table has in-frame clones only and misses some. The sample carries approximately 500,000 clones, around 89% recorded once. The specimen sequenced was PBMCs or T cells enriched from blood (not recorded which). Every receptor here comes from a middle-aged woman who had recovered from COVID-19.

With respect to this clone: Other nucleotide sequences in the sample specify the same CDR3. The chain couples TRBV18 to TRBJ2-1; no firm D call. CDR3 length equals 11 residues. The V and J ends lost 3 bases and 9 bases respectively, with 6 bases between them. CDR1 and CDR2 (germline): KGHSH, LQKENI. In nucleotides, the CDR3 is TGTGCCAGCTCACCTAGAGGTGAGCAGTTCTTC. Protein: CASSPRGEQFF.

The V call is TRBV14, the J call TRBJ2-1; TRBD2 matches 9 bases. V lost 3 bases, J lost 8 bases, and 11 bases stayed unmatched. The CDR3 runs to 16 residues. CDR1 is SGHDN, CDR2 FVKESK, per germline. The CDR3 DNA is TGTGCCAGCAGCCATATAGCGGGAGAGGCTATCGATGAGCAGTTCTTC. This gives the protein CASSHIAGEAIDEQFF.

The sample holds one count of this clone. The chain combines TRBV5-1 with TRBJ1-1; D gene unclear. V was shortened by 0 bases and J by 3 bases, with 12 bases between the two germline ends. The CDR3 covers 15 residues. Looked up from germline, CDR1 is SGHRS and CDR2 is YFSETQ. The CDR3 is CASSLAARGDTEAFF. Here the CDR3 DNA reads TGCGCCAGCAGCTTGGCAGCCCGGGGAGACACTGAAGCTTTCTTT.

The chain combines TRBV7-2 with TRBJ2-4; no firm D call. Germline V gene sequence: CDR1 SGHTA, CDR2 FQGNSA. V shed 1 base and J shed 7 bases, with 11 bases lying between them. The CDR3 length is 14 residues. The CDR3 region is CASSLGSRWNIQYF. DNA for the CDR3: TGTGCCAGCAGCTTAGGGTCGCGGTGGAACATTCAGTACTTC.

This sequence joins TRBV5-1 and TRBJ1-2, with a weak D call TRBD1 (5 bases). The germline V gene has CDR1 SGHRS and CDR2 YFSETQ. V was shortened by 0 bases and J by 5 bases, with 32 bases between the two germline ends. CDR3 length equals 21 residues. DNA for the CDR3: TGCGCCAGCAGCTTGGACGGACGGGGGTCCTCGGACCCAACGTATGATTATGGCTACACCTTC. This encodes CASSLDGRGSSDPTYDYGYTF.

The chain carries TRBV30 and TRBJ1-4; no clear D. The germline V gene encodes CDR1 GTSNPN and CDR2 SVGIG (reference sequence). This CDR3 spans 15 amino acids. The ends were cut back, 2 bases at V and 2 bases at J, with 12 bases in the middle. The CDR3 nucleotides are TGTGCCTGGAGTCCCGGGGTGGTGACTAATGAAAAACTGTTTTTT. As protein: CAWSPGVVTNEKLFF.

This CDR3 reads CASSKYYDRPNLGQYF. Written as DNA, the CDR3 is TGTGCCAGCAGCAAATACTACGACAGGCCCAACTTAGGGCAGTACTTC. J is TRBJ2-7 and V is TRBV21-1; the D call of TRBD1 is as the table states it, not checked on the DNA. TRBV21-1 is annotated as a pseudogene. This CDR3 contains 16 residues.

The gene calls are TRBV30 and TRBJ1-1; the match to TRBD1 covers 10 bases. The CDR3 spans 13 residues. V lost 6 bases, J lost 2 bases, and 3 bases stayed unmatched. The germline CDR1 and CDR2 sequences are GTSNPN and SVGIG (reference sequence). The DNA for the CDR3 is TGTGCCTGCTGGACAGGGGGAAACACTGAAGCTTTCTTT. This translates into CACWTGGNTEAFF.

This chain links TRBV7-2 with TRBJ2-3, with no clear D. This CDR3 has 14 amino acids. The germline V and J ends were trimmed by 2 bases and 1 base, with 7 bases remaining between them. CDR1 is SGHTA, CDR2 FQGNSA, per germline. The CDR3 region is CASSLFTGTDTQYF. CDR3 DNA sequence: TGTGCCAGCAGCTTATTCACGGGCACAGATACGCAGTATTTT. Full variable domain (remainder filled in from reference TRBV7-2 and TRBJ2-3): GAGVSQSPSNKVTEKGKDVELRCDPISGHTALYWYRQSLGQGLEFLIYFQGNSAPDKSGLPSDRFSAERTGGSVSTLTIQRTQQEDSAVYLCASSLFTGTDTQYFGPGTRLTVL.

This clone showed up just once. The chain couples TRBV9 to TRBJ2-7; D is possibly TRBD1 (5 bases). V shed 0 bases and J shed 3 bases, with 16 bases lying between them. This CDR3 has 16 amino acids. Germline V gene sequence: CDR1 SGDLS, CDR2 YYNGEE. The DNA of the CDR3 is TGTGCCAGCAGCGTAGGACCGACAGCCGGTAACTACGAGCAGTACTTC. As protein: CASSVGPTAGNYEQYF.

CDR3 region: CASSEYRLTEAFF. The CDR3 DNA follows: TGCGCCAGCAGTGAATACAGGCTTACTGAAGCTTTCTTT. This chain uses TRBV10-1 with TRBJ1-1, with D possibly TRBD1 on 5 matching bases. CDR3 size: 13 residues. The germline V and J ends were trimmed by 3 bases and 5 bases, with 10 bases remaining between them. The germline V gene encodes CDR1 WNHNN and CDR2 SYGVQD (reference sequence).

The gene calls are TRBV11-2 and TRBJ2-5; tentative D call: TRBD1 (5 bases). The germline V gene encodes CDR1 SGHAT and CDR2 FQNNGV. The CDR3 is 14 residues long. Trimming took 4 bases from V and 7 from J, leaving 16 bases between them. CDR3 residues: CASSSRTMARTQYF. The DNA of the CDR3 is TGTGCCAGCAGCTCCAGGACAATGGCGAGGACCCAGTACTTC.

The chain combines TRBV6-5 with TRBJ2-7, with TRBD2 matching over 8 bases. This CDR3 has 16 residues. The V gene's germline CDR1 is MNHEY and CDR2 SVGAGI. V lost 3 bases and J lost 5; bases outside the gene matches: 12. The DNA for the CDR3 is TGTGCCAGCAGTTATCGCGCAGCGGGAGCTATCCACGAGCAGTACTTC. The encoded protein is CASSYRAAGAIHEQYF.

This clone has more than one count but fewer than ten. This chain links TRBV5-1 with TRBJ1-2, with 10 bases matching TRBD1. This CDR3 region has 15 residues. V shed 5 bases, J shed 8 bases, and the junction held 12 bases outside the gene matches. Germline lookup yields CDR1 SGHRS and CDR2 YFSETQ. As DNA, the CDR3 is TGCGCCAGCAGAAACTCACCGGGACAGGGGAAAGGCTACACCTTC. Encoded protein: CASRNSPGQGKGYTF.

This chain connects TRBV4-3 to TRBJ2-7, with a tentative D call TRBD1 (6 bases). The CDR3 has 18 amino acids. Looked up from germline, CDR1 is LGHNA and CDR2 is YSLEER. Trimming took off 3 bases at V and 0 bases at J, with 21 bases between the two ends. CDR3 in amino acids: CASSQGRSSQGLSYEQYF. In DNA, the CDR3 is TGCGCCAGCAGCCAGGGTAGATCAAGCCAGGGGCTCTCCTACGAGCAGTACTTC.

V gene TRBV3-1 (or the pseudogene TRBV3-2) combines with J gene TRBJ2-1; D is unclear. Germline CDR1 LGHDT, CDR2 YNNKEL (reference sequence). Between the trimmed V and J ends, which lost 4 bases and 9 bases, there was a span of 7 bases. The CDR3 has 11 residues. The CDR3 DNA reads as TGTGCCAGCAGCCTTGGCAGTGAGCAGTTCTTC. This codes for CASSLGSEQFF.

This sequence joins TRBV12-3 or TRBV12-4 and TRBJ1-5, with 7 positions matching TRBD1. V shed 7 bases and J 6 bases; nucleotides not matched to a gene: 6. The CDR3 has 13 amino acids. The CDR3 sequence is CASTRGLGQPQHF. The CDR3 DNA sequence: TGTGCCAGCACTAGGGGGCTGGGTCAGCCCCAGCATTTT.

This clone was recorded only once. The chain carries TRBV9 and TRBJ2-5; the D gene is possibly TRBD2 (5 bases). The CDR3 is made up of 14 amino acids. Germline CDR1 and CDR2: SGDLS and YYNGEE. The V end was cut by 4 bases, the J end by 3 bases, with 13 bases between. DNA of the CDR3: TGTGCCAGCAGCCCAGGTATAGCGAAAGAGACCCAGTACTTC. It codes for CASSPGIAKETQYF.

V usage is TRBV10-3 and J usage is TRBJ1-2; no firm D call. In germline, CDR1 is ENHRY, CDR2 SYGVKD. V was clipped by 0 bases and J by 5 bases, with 10 bases between them. The CDR3 extends over 14 amino acids. The CDR3 reads CAISESTVRYGYTF. DNA of the CDR3: TGTGCCATCAGTGAGTCGACTGTTCGATATGGCTACACCTTC.

The chain carries TRBV4-3 and TRBJ2-3, with 10 positions matching TRBD2. CDR1 is LGHNA, CDR2 YSLEER, per germline. This CDR3 is built from 15 residues. The V gene end was trimmed by 2 bases and the J gene end by 3 bases; junction bases not matched to a gene: 2. The CDR3 sequence is CASSQYSGRTDTQYF. CDR3 bases: TGCGCCAGCAGCCAATATAGCGGGAGGACAGATACGCAGTATTTT.

This chain links TRBV5-4 with TRBJ1-6; 7 bases align to TRBD1. This CDR3 comprises 14 residues. CDR1 and CDR2 from the germline V gene are SGHNT and YYREEE (reference sequence). After removal of 4 bases from V and 5 bases from J, the junction contained 3 bases not matched to a gene. Written as DNA, the CDR3 is TGTGCCAGCAGCGCTGGGACAGATAATTCACCCCTCCACTTT. Amino acids: CASSAGTDNSPLHF.

J is TRBJ1-1 and V is TRBV7-9; D not certain. The V end was cut by 5 bases, the J end by 1 base, with 11 bases between. The CDR3 totals 14 residues. Germline lookup yields CDR1 SEHNR and CDR2 FQNEAQ (reference sequence). CDR3 residues: CASSPRRRNTEAFF. CDR3 DNA sequence: TGTGCCAGCAGCCCAAGGAGAAGGAACACTGAAGCTTTCTTT.

This chain connects TRBV14 to TRBJ2-1; 8 bases agree with TRBD2. CDR3 size: 14 residues. The V segment lost 6 bases and the J segment 4 bases; nucleotides outside the gene matches: 5. The germline CDR1 and CDR2 sequences are SGHDN and FVKESK. Here the CDR3 reads CASSRLAPYNEQFF. Here the CDR3 DNA reads TGTGCCAGCAGTCGACTAGCGCCTTACAATGAGCAGTTCTTC.

The chain is built from TRBV9 and TRBJ2-3; 8 bases are a match to TRBD2. The CDR3 runs to 16 residues. Germline V lookup: CDR1 SGDLS, CDR2 YYNGEE. V trimming: 4 bases; J trimming: 5 bases; junction bases outside the gene matches: 12. The CDR3 sequence is CASSSRGGTYVDTQYF. CDR3 DNA sequence: TGTGCCAGCAGCTCCCGGGGGGGGACGTACGTAGATACGCAGTATTTT.

This chain connects TRBV14 to TRBJ2-1, with TRBD2 identical over 9 bases. V trimming: 4 bases; J trimming: 6 bases; junction bases outside the gene matches: 13. The CDR3 loop spans 17 amino acids. The germline V gene has CDR1 SGHDN and CDR2 FVKESK. DNA for the CDR3: TGTGCCAGCAGCCTAATCCCTGGGGGACTAGCAGGCAATGAGCAGTTCTTC. It yields the protein CASSLIPGGLAGNEQFF. Full variable domain (rest looked up from reference TRBV14 and TRBJ2-1): EAGVTQFPSHSVIEKGQTVTLRCDPISGHDNLYWYRRVMGKEIKFLLHFVKESKQDESGMPNNRFLAERTGGTYSTLKVQPAELEDSGVYFCASSLIPGGLAGNEQFFGPGTRLTVL.

The CDR3 DNA follows: TGTGCCAGCCGGACAGGACTCAACACTGAAGCTTTCTTT. Its protein product is CASRTGLNTEAFF. This chain uses TRBV7-9 with TRBJ1-1; the match to TRBD1 covers 7 bases. CDR1 is SEHNR and CDR2 is FQNEAQ in the germline V gene (reference sequence). CDR3 length equals 13 residues. After removal of 8 bases from V and 2 bases from J, the junction contained 5 bases not matched to a gene.

The chain joins TRBV3-1 (or the pseudogene TRBV3-2) to TRBJ2-1; D is possibly TRBD2 (6 bases). Germline assignment: CDR1 LGHDT and CDR2 YNNKEL (reference sequence). The V end lost 2 bases, the J end lost 10 bases, and 15 bases lay between the germline ends. The length of the CDR3 is 14 residues. This CDR3 reads CASSQHSDRGEQFF. DNA of the CDR3: TGTGCCAGCAGCCAACACTCGGACCGGGGGGAGCAGTTCTTC.

The chain links TRBV4-3 to TRBJ1-1; D possibly corresponds to TRBD1 (5 bases). With 5 bases removed from V and 2 bases from J, the gap between germline ends came to 12 bases. CDR1 is LGHNA and CDR2 is YSLEER in the germline V gene. The length of the CDR3 is 14 residues. Written as DNA, the CDR3 is TGCGCCAGCAGCTCCGACAGACAAAACACTGAAGCTTTCTTT. Its translation is CASSSDRQNTEAFF.

V is TRBV12-3 or TRBV12-4 and J is TRBJ1-2; D not certain. Between the trimmed V and J ends, which lost 6 bases and 7 bases, there was a span of 12 bases. CDR3 length: 12 amino acids. CDR3 residues: CASSPVLVGYTF. The CDR3 DNA reads TGTGCCAGCAGCCCTGTTCTCGTTGGCTACACCTTC.

The J gene is TRBJ1-2, the V gene TRBV4-3; TRBD1 matches at 8 bases. The CDR3 extends over 13 amino acids. Germline lookup yields CDR1 LGHNA and CDR2 YSLEER. V lost 3 bases to trimming and J lost 6 bases; unmatched junction nucleotides: 3. CDR3 nucleotide sequence: TGCGCCAGCAGCCAGACAGGGGAAGATGGCTACACCTTC. Residues: CASSQTGEDGYTF.